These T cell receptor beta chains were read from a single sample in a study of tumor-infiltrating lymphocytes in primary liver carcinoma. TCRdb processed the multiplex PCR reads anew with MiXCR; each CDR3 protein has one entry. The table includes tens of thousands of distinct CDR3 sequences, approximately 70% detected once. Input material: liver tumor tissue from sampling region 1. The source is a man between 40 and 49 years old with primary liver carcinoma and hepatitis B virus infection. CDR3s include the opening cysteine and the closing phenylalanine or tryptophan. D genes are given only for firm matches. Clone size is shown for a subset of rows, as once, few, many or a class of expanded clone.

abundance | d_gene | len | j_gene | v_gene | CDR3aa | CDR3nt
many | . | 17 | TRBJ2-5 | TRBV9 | CASSFSWTRGGQETQYF | TGTGCCAGCAGCTTTTCGTGGACCCGGGGTGGGCAAGAGACCCAGTACTTC
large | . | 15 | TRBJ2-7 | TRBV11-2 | CASSLSSGITYEQYF | TGTGCCAGCAGCTTATCCTCGGGGATTACCTACGAGCAGTACTTC
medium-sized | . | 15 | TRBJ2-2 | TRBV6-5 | CASSPVSTDTGELFF | TGTGCCAGCAGTCCAGTTTCCACGGACACCGGGGAGCTGTTTTTT
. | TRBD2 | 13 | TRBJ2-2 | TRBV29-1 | CSVRTSATRELFF | TGCAGCGTTAGGACTAGTGCCACCAGGGAGCTGTTTTTT
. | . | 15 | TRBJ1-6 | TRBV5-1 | CASILAPGLHSPLHF | TGCGCCAGCATCTTGGCCCCAGGGCTGCATTCACCACTCCACTTT
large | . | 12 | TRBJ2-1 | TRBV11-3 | CASSQTDSKQFF | TGTGCCAGCAGCCAAACGGACAGTAAGCAGTTCTTC
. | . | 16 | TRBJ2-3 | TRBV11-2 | CASSLGGASGIGTQYF | TGTGCCAGCAGCTTAGGGGGGGCCTCGGGCATAGGTACGCAGTATTTT
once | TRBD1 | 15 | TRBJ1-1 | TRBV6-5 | CASSKLQGAKTEAFF | TGTGCCAGCAGTAAGCTACAGGGGGCGAAGACTGAAGCTTTCTTT
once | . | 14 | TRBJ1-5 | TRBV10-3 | CAVSEYEGDHPQLF | TGTGCCGTCAGTGAGTATGAGGGCGATCACCCCCAGCTTTTT
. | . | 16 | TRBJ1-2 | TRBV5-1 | CASSLALGTYERGYTF | TGCGCCAGCAGCTTGGCTCTAGGCACCTACGAACGTGGCTACACCTTC
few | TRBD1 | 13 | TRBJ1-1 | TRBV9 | CASSGPQGAEAFF | TGTGCCAGCAGCGGGCCACAGGGGGCTGAAGCTTTCTTT
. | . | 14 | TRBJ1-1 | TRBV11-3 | CASSQNGLSTEAFF | TGTGCCAGCAGCCAGAACGGCTTGAGCACTGAAGCTTTCTTT
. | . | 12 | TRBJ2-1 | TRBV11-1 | CANAGAHNEQSF | TGTGCCAACGCAGGGGCCCACAATGAGCAGTCCTTC
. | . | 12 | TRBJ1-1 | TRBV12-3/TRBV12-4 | CASSLKNTGALF | TGTGCCAGCAGTTTAAAGAACACTGGAGCTCTCTTT
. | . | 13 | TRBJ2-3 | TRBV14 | CASSQVVADTQYF | TGTGCCAGCAGCCAGGTTGTGGCAGATACGCAGTATTTT
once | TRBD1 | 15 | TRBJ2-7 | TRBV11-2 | CATSQGTGRAYEQYF | TGTGCCACCAGCCAGGGGACAGGGAGAGCCTACGAGCAGTACTTC
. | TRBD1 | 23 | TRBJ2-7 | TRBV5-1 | CASSLGEWITRTGGPGVCYEQYF | TGCGCCAGCAGCTTGGGGGAGTGGATAACTCGGACAGGGGGCCCGGGAGTGTGTTACGAGCAGTACTTC
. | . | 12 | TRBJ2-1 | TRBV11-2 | CANSPEYNEQFF | TGTGCAAACAGCCCGGAGTACAATGAGCAGTTCTTC
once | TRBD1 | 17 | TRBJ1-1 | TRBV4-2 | CASSEEYGQGSWTEAFF | TGTGCCAGCAGCGAAGAGTACGGACAGGGTTCTTGGACTGAGGCTTTCTTT
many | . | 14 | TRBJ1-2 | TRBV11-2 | CASSLAGSNYGYTF | TGTGCCAGCAGCTTGGCGGGGTCTAACTATGGCTACACCTTC
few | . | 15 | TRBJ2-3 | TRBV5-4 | CASSIQGVRADTHYF | TGCGCCAGCAGCATTCAGGGAGTAAGGGCAGATACGCACTATTTT
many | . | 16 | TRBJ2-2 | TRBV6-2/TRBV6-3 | CVSSYSIGTNTGELFF | TGTGTCAGCAGTTACTCGATCGGAACGAACACCGGGGAGCTGTTTTTT
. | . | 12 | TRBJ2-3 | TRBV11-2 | CARSASADTQFF | TGTGCCAGAAGCGCCAGCGCAGATACGCAGTTTTTT
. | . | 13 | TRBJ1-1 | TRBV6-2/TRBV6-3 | CASSYFVNTEAFF | TGTGCCAGCAGTTACTTCGTAAACACTGAAGCTTTCTTT
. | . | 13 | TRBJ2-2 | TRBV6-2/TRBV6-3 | CASSYSGSPGSCF | TGTGCCAGCAGTTACTCGGGGTCCCCGGGGAGCTGTTTT
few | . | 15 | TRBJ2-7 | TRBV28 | CASSPTYTLLYEQYF | TGTGCCAGCAGTCCGACCTACACCTTGCTCTACGAGCAGTACTTC
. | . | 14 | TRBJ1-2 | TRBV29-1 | CSDREQGRASGYTF | TGCAGCGACAGAGAACAGGGTCGCGCCTCTGGCTACACCTTC
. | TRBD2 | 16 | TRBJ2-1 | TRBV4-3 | CASSPAGLVLNNEQFF | TGCGCCAGTAGCCCTGCGGGACTAGTACTGAACAATGAGCAGTTCTTC
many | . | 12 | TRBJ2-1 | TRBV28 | CASSTGYNEQSF | TGTGCCAGCAGTACAGGTTACAATGAGCAGTCCTTC
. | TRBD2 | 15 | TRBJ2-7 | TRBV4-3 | CASSQDREAPYEQYF | TGCGCCAGCAGCCAGGATCGGGAGGCCCCCTACGAGCAGTACTTC
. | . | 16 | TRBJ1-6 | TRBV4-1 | CASGHHPRGADSPLHF | TGCGCCAGCGGCCACCACCCACGGGGGGCGGATTCACCCCTCCACTTT
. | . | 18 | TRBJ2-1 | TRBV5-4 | CATSLGGAALSSYNEQFF | TGTGCCACCAGCTTAGGGGGGGCGGCACTGAGCTCCTACAACGAGCAGTTCTTC
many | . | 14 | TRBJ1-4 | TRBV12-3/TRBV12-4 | CTSSNRRAGEKLFF | TGTACCAGCAGCAACAGGCGGGCGGGGGAAAAACTGTTTTTT
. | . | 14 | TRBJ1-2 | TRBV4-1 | CASNQEVGNYDYTF | TGCGCCAGCAACCAAGAGGTCGGGAACTATGACTACACCTTC
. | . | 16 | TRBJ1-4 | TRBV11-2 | CASSKTSGGTNEKLLF | TGCGCCAGCAGCAAGACTTCAGGAGGAACAAATGAAAAACTGTTGTTC
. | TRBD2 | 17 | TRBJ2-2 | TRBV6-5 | CASQGRLAGMVRGELFF | TGTGCCAGCCAGGGCCGGCTAGCGGGAATGGTTCGTGGGGAGCTGTTTTTT
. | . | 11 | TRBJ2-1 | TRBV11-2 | CVSNPGWEQFF | TGTGTCAGCAACCCGGGATGGGAGCAGTTCTTC
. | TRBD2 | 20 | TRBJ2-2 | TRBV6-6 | CASSPLVGLAGPTSIGELFF | TGTGCCAGCAGTCCGCTAGTGGGACTAGCGGGGCCAACGAGCATCGGGGAGCTGTTTTTT
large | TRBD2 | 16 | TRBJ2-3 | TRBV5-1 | CASSLGAGDWGDTQYF | TGCGCCAGCAGCTTGGGAGCGGGGGATTGGGGAGATACGCAGTATTTT
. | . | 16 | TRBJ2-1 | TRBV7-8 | CTSSAGFGGTYNEQVF | TGTACCAGCAGCGCTGGCTTCGGCGGTACCTACAATGAGCAGGTCTTC
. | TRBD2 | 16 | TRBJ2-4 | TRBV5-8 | CGSSLGLAGPKNIQYF | TGTGGCAGCAGCCTGGGACTAGCGGGCCCCAAGAACATTCAGTACTTC
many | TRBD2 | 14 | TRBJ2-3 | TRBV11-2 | CASSLSGMEDTQYF | TGTGCCAGCAGCTTGAGCGGGATGGAAGATACGCAGTATTTT
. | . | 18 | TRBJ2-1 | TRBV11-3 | CASSLHTPGTGEFNEQFF | TGTGCCAGCAGCTTACACACCCCCGGGACTGGCGAGTTCAATGAGCAGTTCTTC
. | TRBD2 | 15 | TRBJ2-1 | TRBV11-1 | CVTSKGLAKRGEQFF | TGTGTCACTAGCAAGGGACTAGCGAAACGGGGTGAGCAGTTCTTC
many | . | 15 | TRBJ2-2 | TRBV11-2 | CASSLNPRSTGELFF | TGTGCCAGCAGCTTAAACCCTCGCTCCACCGGGGAGCTGTTTTTT
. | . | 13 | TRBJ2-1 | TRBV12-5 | CASGPGIVDKQLF | TGTGCTAGTGGTCCCGGGATAGTAGATAAGCAGCTCTTC
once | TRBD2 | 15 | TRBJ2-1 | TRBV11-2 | CASSPHWEGLGERFF | TGTGCCAGCAGCCCCCATTGGGAGGGATTGGGTGAGCGGTTCTTC
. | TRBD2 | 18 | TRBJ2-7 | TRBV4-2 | CASSGKPGLAGVPHGQYF | TGTGCCAGCAGTGGAAAACCGGGACTAGCAGGAGTGCCACACGGGCAGTACTTC
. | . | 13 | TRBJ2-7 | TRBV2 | CTSSDDTSYEQYF | TGTACCAGCAGTGATGATACCTCCTACGAGCAGTACTTC
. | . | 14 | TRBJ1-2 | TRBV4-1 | CASSQCNRNYGYTF | TGCGCCAGCAGCCAATGCAACAGGAACTATGGCTACACCTTC
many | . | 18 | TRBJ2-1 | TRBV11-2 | CASSLGVGGRVSINEQFF | TGTGCCAGCAGCTTAGGAGTAGGCGGCAGGGTATCTATTAATGAGCAGTTCTTC
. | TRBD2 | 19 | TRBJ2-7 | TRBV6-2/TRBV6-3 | CASCPDGGRASLLPNEQYF | TGTGCCAGCTGCCCCGATGGCGGGAGGGCCTCGCTTCTTCCAAATGAGCAGTACTTC
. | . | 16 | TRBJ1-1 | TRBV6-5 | CSSRRRHGWGDTEAFF | TGTTCCAGCAGACGAAGACATGGATGGGGGGACACTGAAGCTTTCTTT